This T cell receptor (beta chain) was obtained from a study of radiation and T cells in renal cell carcinoma. Study outcomes and limitations: Baseline intratumoral clonotype presence is unknown without pretreatment biopsies. In blood, top tumor clones expanded by 2 weeks, shrinking by 4.

As to time point: blood 4 weeks post-SBRT, at nephrectomy. Indicated treatment: 15 Gy SBRT to primary tumor, nephrectomy 4 weeks later. After SBRT, blood was collected at 2 and 4 weeks, plus baseline. The CDR3 spans 11 residues. Per germline, CDR1 KGHSH and CDR2 LQKENI. Trimming took off 2 bases at V and 4 bases at J, with 1 base between the two ends. Concerning this clone itself: Its antigen remains unidentified. Other DNA sequences in this specimen translate into the identical CDR3.

Using immunoSEQ multiplex PCR, the repertoire was profiled, and TCRdb retains in-frame clones only, with some absent. The sample consists of about 170,000 clones, 88% of them appearing once. This clonotype was obtained from a woman aged 50 to 60 with renal cell carcinoma. The sample here was blood, taken from a patient whose treatment included radiotherapy and nephrectomy. The chain is built from TRBV18 and TRBJ2-3; the D is unclear. CDR3 loop: CASSPSDTQYF. The DNA for the CDR3 is TGTGCCAGCTCACCATCAGATACGCAGTATTTT.